One and the same sample provided the 20 T cell receptor beta chains below, sequenced in a study of tumor-infiltrating lymphocytes in primary liver carcinoma. Researchers generated TCR beta cDNA from around 0.55 ug of total RNA, relying on a constant-region primer. Libraries covering TCR beta were generated through three nested multiplex PCR rounds (using a slightly modified ARM-PCR). Forward primers for TRBV1-TRBV30 and a C-beta reverse primer served the first two PCR rounds, at approximately 10 cycles each. TCRdb reprocessed the multiplex PCR reads via MiXCR and lists one record per CDR3 protein. Among about 84,000 distinct CDR3 sequences listed, 72% were seen once. Taking about 19-31 mg of unsorted bulk tissue, the authors co-extracted RNA and DNA. The sequenced sample consisted of liver tumor tissue from sampling region 1. Subset given: tumor region T1, superior pole. All receptors come from a middle-aged man with primary liver carcinoma and hepatitis B virus infection.

This chain uses TRBV6-6 with TRBJ2-2, with a possible D match to TRBD1 (5 bases). Germline V gives CDR1 MNHNY, CDR2 SVGAGI (reference sequence). V was shortened by 11 bases and J by 6 bases, with 19 bases between the two germline ends. The CDR3 loop spans 14 amino acids. The CDR3 spells CAGRGRTNSGELFF. Written as DNA, the CDR3 is TGTGCCGGTCGAGGACGGACAAACTCCGGGGAGCTGTTTTTT.

In regard to this clonotype: At one of its ends the junction is not consistent with the germline gene, which may arise from a read error. This sequence joins TRBV11-2 and TRBJ1-1, with D unclear. The CDR3 has 13 residues. Germline V CDR1 and CDR2: SGHAT, FQNNGV. The CDR3 DNA sequence: TGTACCAGCAGCTTAGGAGGTAACACCGAAGCTTTCTTT. Translated: CTSSLGGNTEAFF.

The sample holds a few counts of this clonotype. This may be a read error, as it is one base from a much larger clone. This chain joins TRBV5-4 and TRBJ2-2; D gene uncertain. The CDR3 length is 12 residues. CDR1 and CDR2 from the germline V gene are SGHNT and YYREEE (reference sequence). CDR3 protein: CTSSLDSGELFF. CDR3 bases: TGTACCAGCAGCCTAGACTCCGGGGAGCTGTTTTTT.

Concerning this clonotype itself: This clone may be a read error of a much larger clone one base away. V is TRBV28 and J is TRBJ2-7; the D gene is possibly TRBD1 (6 bases). This CDR3 has 13 residues. Germline V gives CDR1 MDHEN, CDR2 SYDVKM. The CDR3 loop is CASSLGTIYDQYF. In DNA, the CDR3 is TGTGCCAGCAGCCTCGGGACAATCTACGATCAGTACTTC.

This clonotype occurred many times. The chain joins TRBV6-6 to TRBJ1-2, with 8 bases identical to TRBD1. Germline CDR1 is MNHNY and CDR2 is SVGAGI (reference sequence). Trimming cost V 0 bases and J 1 base; bases outside gene matches: 4. The CDR3 loop spans 16 amino acids. CDR3 residues: CASSYSAGGDNYGYTF. The CDR3 DNA reads TGTGCCAGCAGTTACTCGGCAGGGGGCGATAACTATGGCTACACCTTC.

This chain joins TRBV11-2 and TRBJ2-7, with a possible D match to TRBD2 (7 bases). V was pared by 7 bases and J by 12 bases, with 19 bases between. Germline V gene data show CDR1 as SGHAT and CDR2 as FQNNGV. The CDR3 runs 12 residues. CDR3 protein: CASNPGGYDRYF. The CDR3 nucleotides read TGTGCCAGCAACCCGGGGGGCTACGACCGGTACTTC.

V and J are TRBV2 and TRBJ2-7, with TRBD1 matching 10 bases. Germline CDR1 and CDR2: SNHLY and FYNNEI. V lost 5 bases to trimming and J lost 5 bases; unmatched junction nucleotides: 9. CDR3 size: 15 residues. CDR3 loop: CASSFDRGRSDEQYF. DNA of the CDR3: TGTGCCAGCAGTTTCGACAGGGGGCGTTCGGACGAGCAGTACTTC.

As to this clonotype: The junction and the germline gene differ at one end; a read error may be behind it. The CDR3 DNA follows: TGTCCCAGCAGTTTAGGGCAGGGCACAGATACACAGTATTTT. Translating gives CPSSLGQGTDTQYF. The genes are TRBV12-3 or TRBV12-4 and TRBJ2-3, with a tentative D call TRBD1 (5 bases). The CDR3 sequence is 14 residues long.

A remark on this clonotype: An end of the junction does not agree with germline; a read error may underlie this. The V gene is TRBV5-6, the J gene TRBJ2-5; perhaps TRBD2 as D (6 bases). The CDR3 totals 14 residues. Germline CDR1 SGHDT, CDR2 YYEEEE. CDR3 amino acids: CANSLFGGEESQYF. CDR3 DNA: TGTGCCAACAGCTTGTTCGGCGGGGAGGAGAGCCAGTACTTC.

This clonotype was counted only a few times. One junction end does not reproduce the germline sequence, and a read error may be involved. This chain connects TRBV6-1 to TRBJ1-1; no firm D call. This CDR3 is 14 amino acids long. Germline V gene data show CDR1 as MNHNS and CDR2 as SASEGT. Here the CDR3 DNA reads TGTGTCAGCAGTGAATATGAGGGATTCACTGAAGCCTTCTTT. Its protein is CVSSEYEGFTEAFF.

The chain joins TRBV15 to TRBJ1-5; D not certain. This CDR3 contains 14 residues. V lost 1 base to trimming and J lost 3 bases, with 7 bases between them. The V gene's germline CDR1 is LNHNV and CDR2 YYDKDF (reference sequence). The CDR3: CATSRAVNNQPQHF. CDR3 DNA: TGTGCCACCAGCAGAGCTGTGAACAATCAGCCCCAGCATTTT.

This clonotype was picked up many times. J is TRBJ1-5 and V is TRBV4-1; 7 nucleotides agree with TRBD1. The CDR3 runs 14 residues. The germline gives CDR1 MGHRA, CDR2 YSYEKL. V shed 4 bases and J 8 bases; nucleotides not matched to a gene: 8. CDR3 sequence: CASSLDVGGKPQHF. Written as DNA, the CDR3 is TGCGCCAGCAGCCTAGACGTAGGGGGCAAGCCCCAGCATTTT.

This chain joins TRBV11-3 and TRBJ2-2; TRBD1 aligns across 8 bases. V lost 2 bases, J lost 6 bases, and 8 bases stayed unmatched. CDR3 length equals 16 residues. Germline V gives CDR1 SGHNT, CDR2 YENEEA. As DNA, the CDR3 is TGTGCCAGCAGCTTAACCTTCCACAGGGGGGCCGGGGAGCTGTTTTTT. This gives the protein CASSLTFHRGAGELFF.

In the case of this clonotype: An end of the junction differs from the germline gene, which may be a read error. The gene calls are TRBV10-3 and TRBJ2-2; 7 nucleotides agree with TRBD2. This CDR3 contains 15 residues. The V gene's germline CDR1 is ENHRY and CDR2 SYGVKD. The CDR3 DNA is TGTGCCATCAGTGCGGTGGCGCAGGAGAACGGGGGGTTGCTTTTT. It encodes CAISAVAQENGGLLF.

This clonotype occurred many times. The chain couples TRBV28 to TRBJ1-5; D gene uncertain. Germline lookup yields CDR1 MDHEN and CDR2 SYDVKM. This CDR3 has 13 residues. Trimming pared 3 bases from V and 4 bases from J, leaving 7 bases between. This CDR3 reads CASSFGGNQPQHF. The DNA of the CDR3 is TGTGCCAGCAGTTTTGGAGGGAATCAGCCCCAGCATTTT.

This clonotype was counted many times. J is TRBJ2-1 and V is TRBV6-4; 12 nucleotides agree with TRBD2. The CDR3 contains 14 residues. Germline V lookup: CDR1 MRHNA, CDR2 SNTAGT. J lost 6 bases, V lost 3 bases, and 0 bases had no gene match. CDR3: CASSEGLAGNEQFF. Written as DNA, the CDR3 is TGTGCCAGCAGTGAGGGACTAGCGGGCAATGAGCAGTTCTTC.

This clonotype was detected only once. This chain uses TRBV10-3 with TRBJ1-2, with D hard to call. The germline V and J ends were trimmed by 9 bases and 1 base, with 12 bases remaining between them. CDR1 and CDR2 from the germline V gene are ENHRY and SYGVKD. The CDR3 loop spans 13 amino acids. Written as DNA, the CDR3 is TGTGCCATGGTAACAGATCATAACTATGGCTACACCTTC. Its protein is CAMVTDHNYGYTF.

Points on this clonotype: At one boundary the junction diverges from the germline segment, which might be a read error. The chain combines TRBV29-1 with TRBJ2-2; D is possibly TRBD2 (5 bases). Germline V lookup: CDR1 SQVTM, CDR2 ANQGSEA. This CDR3 is built from 15 residues. CDR3 bases: TGTAGCATTGGGCGAGCGGCACTGAACACCGGGGAGCTGTTTTTT. Amino acids: CSIGRAALNTGELFF.

This clonotype was observed once. Given the absence of the conserved phenylalanine or tryptophan at the CDR3 end, a read error is likely. The chain has TRBV11-2 and TRBJ2-5; D is possibly TRBD2 (5 bases). Trimming took 7 bases from V and 1 from J, leaving 10 bases between them. The germline V gene has CDR1 SGHAT and CDR2 FQNNGV. The CDR3 has 13 residues. DNA of the CDR3: TGTGCCAGCATCTCGGACTTCCAAGAGACCCAGTACTGC. This encodes CASISDFQETQYC.

The rearrangement joins TRBV6-2 or TRBV6-3 to TRBJ2-3; D uncertain. The germline V gene has CDR1 MNHEY and CDR2 SVGEGT. Trimming cost V 8 bases and J 3 bases, with 15 bases left between them. The CDR3 is 14 amino acids. CDR3 DNA sequence: TGTGCCAGCGCATCAGGATATAGAACAGATACGCAGTATTTT. Amino acids: CASASGYRTDTQYF.